The 20 T cell receptor beta chains in this list originate from one sample, sequenced in a study of blood T cell repertoires in COVID-19. TCRdb keeps only in-frame clones here, not all; method: immunoSEQ multiplex PCR. The sample consists of 200,000 to 250,000 clones, around four fifths of them appearing once. Sequenced input: peripheral blood. The source of these receptors is a man aged 30 to 39 with active or convalescent COVID-19.

The chain couples TRBV7-8 to TRBJ1-2; TRBD1 is a possible D gene (5 bases). Trimming removed 5 bases at V and 2 bases at J, with 18 bases between. This CDR3 spans 16 amino acids. Per germline, CDR1 SGHVS and CDR2 FQNEAQ. The CDR3 is CASSRSRDFKNYGYTF. CDR3 nucleotides: TGTGCCAGCAGCCGTAGCCGGGACTTCAAAAACTATGGCTACACCTTC. The full variable domain, rest sourced from reference TRBV7-8 and TRBJ1-2, is GAGVSQSPRYKVAKRGQDVALRCDPISGHVSLFWYQQALGQGPEFLTYFQNEAQLDKSGLPSDRFFAERPEGSVSTLKIQRTQQEDSAVYLCASSRSRDFKNYGYTFGSGTRLTVV.

In its sample, this clone was seen once. This chain connects TRBV6-4 to TRBJ2-1; possibly TRBD1 for D (5 bases). The germline V and J ends were trimmed by 2 bases and 10 bases, with 15 bases remaining between them. Germline CDR1 MRHNA, CDR2 SNTAGT. The CDR3 has 14 amino acids. CDR3 coding DNA: TGTGCCAGCAGTGACGGTGATAGGGGCGGAGAGCAGTTCTTC. Amino acid sequence: CASSDGDRGGEQFF.

The chain's CDR3 is CAWSVGVNQPQHF. DNA of the CDR3: TGTGCCTGGAGTGTAGGAGTGAATCAGCCCCAGCATTTT. V usage is TRBV30 and J usage is TRBJ1-5; D unclear. The CDR3 consists of 13 residues. Germline assignment: CDR1 GTSNPN and CDR2 SVGIG (reference sequence). V lost 0 bases, J lost 4 bases, and 7 bases lay in between.

The chain recombines TRBV2 with TRBJ2-1; TRBD2 agrees at 14 bases. Germline V lookup: CDR1 SNHLY, CDR2 FYNNEI. With V trimmed by 9 bases and J by 7 bases, 5 bases remained unmatched. The CDR3 extends over 14 amino acids. The CDR3 here is CASSWTSGGNEQFF. In nucleotides, the CDR3 is TGTGCCAGTTCCTGGACTAGCGGGGGGAATGAGCAGTTCTTC.

The count of this clone is one. The genes are TRBV19 and TRBJ1-1, with D maybe TRBD1 (5 bases). This CDR3 is 15 amino acids long. CDR1 is LNHDA, CDR2 SQIVND, per germline (reference sequence). Trimming left V 6 bases short and J 2 bases short, with 16 bases between. CDR3 sequence reads: CASRQGTTLNTEAFF. The CDR3 DNA reads as TGTGCCAGTAGGCAGGGCACGACCCTCAACACTGAAGCTTTCTTT.

This sequence joins TRBV9 and TRBJ2-1; 9 bases agree with TRBD2. J lost 5 bases, V lost 3 bases, and 9 bases had no gene match. This CDR3 has 16 residues. CDR1 SGDLS and CDR2 YYNGEE come from the germline V gene. For the CDR3, the DNA is TGTGCCAGCAGCGCGGCCGGGACTAGCCTCCACAATGAGCAGTTCTTC. This sequence encodes CASSAAGTSLHNEQFF.

The V call is TRBV2, the J call TRBJ2-7; 10 bases are shared with TRBD1. The CDR3 sequence is 15 residues long. The V gene's germline CDR1 is SNHLY and CDR2 FYNNEI. J lost 2 bases, V lost 7 bases, and 8 bases had no gene match. CDR3 region: CASTPRDRGPYEQYF. The CDR3 nucleotides are TGTGCCAGCACCCCAAGGGACAGGGGCCCCTACGAGCAGTACTTC.

V usage is TRBV4-3 and J usage is TRBJ2-5; D is perhaps TRBD1 (5 bases). Germline V CDR1 and CDR2: LGHNA, YSLEER. This CDR3 is built from 17 residues. V lost 0 bases and J 2 bases, leaving 16 bases between the germline ends. The CDR3 loop is CASSQDSPPGLQETQYF. For the CDR3, the DNA is TGCGCCAGCAGCCAAGATAGTCCCCCAGGGCTACAAGAGACCCAGTACTTC.

The chain uses TRBV5-1 and TRBJ1-2; D not resolved. This CDR3 region has 13 residues. Trimming pared 6 bases from V and 4 bases from J, leaving 13 bases between. Germline CDR1 and CDR2: SGHRS and YFSETQ. Here the CDR3 reads CASTSGSGYGYTF. CDR3 nucleotides: TGCGCCAGCACATCCGGGAGCGGCTATGGCTACACCTTC.

The chain uses TRBV27 and TRBJ1-6; 7 bases line up with TRBD1. This CDR3 region has 13 residues. The germline CDR1 and CDR2 sequences are MNHEY and SMNVEV (reference sequence). V gave up 7 bases and J gave up 10 bases; unmatched junction bases: 7. The DNA for the CDR3 is TGTGCCAGCACCCGGACAGGTCACTCACCCCTCCACTTT. Protein sequence: CASTRTGHSPLHF.

V usage is TRBV30 and J usage is TRBJ1-6; D is possibly TRBD1 (6 bases). The CDR3 extends over 16 amino acids. The V and J ends lost 2 bases and 1 base respectively, with 12 bases between them. The germline gives CDR1 GTSNPN, CDR2 SVGIG (reference sequence). The CDR3 nucleotides are TGTGCCTGGAGTCCCTTAGGGGGTTCCTATAATTCACCCCTCCACTTT. Encoded protein: CAWSPLGGSYNSPLHF.

The chain recombines TRBV18 with TRBJ2-1; 11 bases fit TRBD2. This CDR3 region has 17 residues. From germline, CDR1 is KGHSH and CDR2 LQKENI. With 2 bases clipped from V and 4 bases from J, the junction kept 7 bases outside the gene matches. The CDR3 loop is CASSPNWGTSGYNEQFF. CDR3 nucleotide sequence: TGTGCCAGCTCACCAAATTGGGGGACTAGCGGTTACAATGAGCAGTTCTTC.

CDR3 sequence: CASSLLASQYNEQFF. The CDR3 DNA follows: TGTGCCAGCAGCTTATTGGCTAGCCAATACAATGAGCAGTTCTTC. This chain connects TRBV7-9 to TRBJ2-1, with D maybe TRBD2 (5 bases). Germline loops: CDR1 SEHNR, CDR2 FQNEAQ (reference sequence). The CDR3 extends over 15 amino acids. V gave up 2 bases and J gave up 4 bases, with 12 bases separating them. Drawing the rest from reference TRBV7-9 and TRBJ2-1, the complete variable domain is DTGVSQNPRHKITKRGQNVTFRCDPISEHNRLYWYRQTLGQGPEFLTYFQNEAQLEKSRLLSDRFSAERPKGSFSTLEIQRTEQGDSAMYLCASSLLASQYNEQFFGPGTRLTVL.

The rearrangement joins TRBV18 to TRBJ2-7; perhaps TRBD1 as D (5 bases). This CDR3 is 13 amino acids long. Germline-derived CDR1 and CDR2 are KGHSH and LQKENI. Trimming left V 4 bases short and J 4 bases short, with 11 bases between. The CDR3 bases are TGTGCCAGCTCACAGGGGATATTGTACGAGCAGTACTTC. Translating gives CASSQGILYEQYF.

This clone was seen a single time. The chain links TRBV18 to TRBJ2-7; TRBD2 agrees at 12 bases. V lost 6 bases and J lost 2; bases outside the gene matches: 2. Germline loops: CDR1 KGHSH, CDR2 LQKENI. The CDR3 totals 14 residues. CDR3 protein: CASSLAGGTYEQYF. The CDR3 DNA follows: TGTGCCAGCTCGCTAGCGGGAGGGACCTACGAGCAGTACTTC.

The CDR3 DNA reads as TGTGCCACCAGCAGGGCTGGACAGGGGCTTGGCTACACCTTC. Amino acids: CATSRAGQGLGYTF. The chain employs TRBV15 and TRBJ1-2; the match to TRBD1 covers 9 bases. Trimming removed 3 bases from V and 7 bases from J; junction bases left unmatched: 6. The germline V gene has CDR1 LNHNV and CDR2 YYDKDF (reference sequence). The CDR3 runs to 14 residues.

This rearrangement joins TRBV7-6 to TRBJ1-6, with unresolved D. The CDR3 sequence is 15 residues long. Germline CDR1 reads SGHVS; CDR2 reads FNYEAQ. Trimming shortened V by 2 bases and J by 6 bases, and 11 bases separated the two germline ends. DNA for the CDR3: TGTGCCAGCAGCTTATCTCCCCCAGGTAATTCACCCCTCCACTTT. Protein: CASSLSPPGNSPLHF.

This rearrangement joins TRBV7-2 to TRBJ2-1; weak D call: TRBD2 (6 bases). Trimming removed 7 bases at V and 7 bases at J, with 14 bases between. The CDR3 is 13 residues long. Germline V lookup: CDR1 SGHTA, CDR2 FQGNSA. In DNA form, the CDR3 reads TGTGCCAGCAAGGACTATCTGGGGAATGAGCAGTTCTTC. It yields the protein CASKDYLGNEQFF.

The chain couples TRBV7-9 to TRBJ1-2, with D uncertain. V lost 0 bases and J 6 bases, leaving 14 bases between the germline ends. The germline V gene has CDR1 SEHNR and CDR2 FQNEAQ (reference sequence). The CDR3 length is 15 residues. CDR3 sequence reads: CASSLARPEQHGYTF. The CDR3, as DNA: TGTGCCAGCAGCTTAGCGAGGCCAGAGCAGCATGGCTACACCTTC.

This sequence joins TRBV6-5 and TRBJ1-1; D ambiguous. This CDR3 contains 15 residues. Germline assignment: CDR1 MNHEY and CDR2 SVGAGI. Trimming pared 2 bases from V and 4 bases from J, leaving 14 bases between. This CDR3 reads CASSYTGQGSTEAFF. CDR3 nucleotides: TGTGCCAGCAGTTACACCGGCCAAGGGAGCACTGAAGCTTTCTTT.